The 31 T cell receptor beta chains below come from one sample, sequenced in a study of T-cell memory formation after mild COVID-19. Each CDR3 protein is one row after TCRdb ran MiXCR on the 5' RACE reads. Here the sample spans 150,000 to 200,000 distinct CDR3 sequences, roughly 15% being singletons. Sequencing input: PBMCs or a T cell subset sorted from them (not recorded which). Source of these receptors: an adult woman who had mild COVID-19 (a few samples of this study predate the infection). Cell type and time point are not known.

This clonotype was observed a few times. Written as DNA, the CDR3 is TGTGCCAGCAGAGATCTCCTAGCGGGAGTGTCCGGGGAGCTGTTTTTT. Its translation is CASRDLLAGVSGELFF. V gene TRBV2 combines with J gene TRBJ2-2; 10 bases align to TRBD2. Germline-derived CDR1 and CDR2 are SNHLY and FYNNEI. This CDR3 comprises 16 residues. J was trimmed by 6 bases and V by 6 bases; bases with no gene match: 10.

This clonotype has a handful of counts. The chain employs TRBV11-2 and TRBJ1-2, with 7 bases lining up with TRBD1. V shed 5 bases, J shed 1 base, and the junction held 4 bases outside the gene matches. This CDR3 contains 14 residues. The germline V gene encodes CDR1 SGHAT and CDR2 FQNNGV. CDR3 DNA sequence: TGTGCCAGCAGCCCGGACAGGCTTAACTATGGCTACACCTTC. This encodes CASSPDRLNYGYTF.

This clonotype was observed a few times. The chain joins TRBV29-1 to TRBJ2-5, with a possible D match to TRBD1 (6 bases). The germline V gene encodes CDR1 SQVTM and CDR2 ANQGSEA. V was pared by 4 bases and J by 0 bases, with 9 bases between. The length of the CDR3 is 13 residues. Written as DNA, the CDR3 is TGCAGCGTTGTTGGACAGAACCAAGAGACCCAGTACTTC. Amino acid sequence: CSVVGQNQETQYF.

The chain uses TRBV24-1 and TRBJ2-1, with no clear D. Germline V gene data show CDR1 as KGHDR and CDR2 as SFDVKD. V dropped 0 bases and J dropped 8 bases, with 10 bases sitting between them. CDR3 length: 14 amino acids. The CDR3 DNA follows: TGTGCCACCAGTGATTTGCTTGGGAAAGATGAGCAGTTCTTC. This sequence encodes CATSDLLGKDEQFF.

V and J are TRBV3-1 and TRBJ2-7; possibly TRBD2 for D (5 bases). This CDR3 has 15 residues. Germline loops: CDR1 LGHDT, CDR2 YNNKEL (reference sequence). V gave up 5 bases and J gave up 2 bases, with 16 bases separating them. The CDR3 coding sequence is TGTGCCAGCAGCTCACTCGGGAAGTCGACCTACGAGCAGTACTTC. This gives the protein CASSSLGKSTYEQYF.

This clonotype was seen many times. The V and J genes are TRBV24-1 and TRBJ1-1, with D unresolved. V was pared by 6 bases and J by 6 bases, with 10 bases between. The CDR3 runs 12 residues. Germline lookup yields CDR1 KGHDR and CDR2 SFDVKD. CDR3 amino acids: CATSNGASEAFF. In nucleotides, the CDR3 is TGTGCCACCAGTAATGGAGCGTCTGAAGCTTTCTTT.

This clonotype was found a few times. This chain uses TRBV5-1 with TRBJ1-5; 7 bases map to TRBD1. After removal of 4 bases from V and 3 bases from J, the junction contained 4 bases not matched to a gene. The length of the CDR3 is 14 residues. Germline V gene sequence: CDR1 SGHRS, CDR2 YFSETQ. For the CDR3, the DNA is TGCGCCAGCAGCACGGGACAGCTCAATCAGCCCCAGCATTTT. As protein: CASSTGQLNQPQHF. Full variable domain (rest looked up from reference TRBV5-1 and TRBJ1-5): KAGVTQTPRYLIKTRGQQVTLSCSPISGHRSVSWYQQTPGQGLQFLFEYFSETQRNKGNFPGRFSGRQFSNSRSEMNVSTLELGDSALYLCASSTGQLNQPQHFGDGTRLSIL.

This clonotype appeared a few times. The chain carries TRBV21-1 and TRBJ2-7; TRBD2 reflects the table's D call only, with no check against the DNA. TRBV21-1 is termed a pseudogene. This CDR3 spans 12 amino acids. CDR3 nucleotides: TGTGCCAAGACCTGGGGAGGGATCGAGCAGTACTTC. Protein sequence: CAKTWGGIEQYF.

The genes are TRBV7-8 and TRBJ2-1, with TRBD2 matching 10 bases. With 2 bases clipped from V and 9 bases from J, the junction kept 13 bases outside the gene matches. CDR3 size: 17 residues. CDR1 and CDR2 from the germline V gene are SGHVS and FQNEAQ. The CDR3 here is CASSLSVLTSGIGEQFF. CDR3 in DNA: TGTGCCAGCAGCTTATCCGTGCTAACTAGCGGGATAGGTGAGCAGTTCTTC. The full variable domain, rest sourced from reference TRBV7-8 and TRBJ2-1, is GAGVSQSPRYKVAKRGQDVALRCDPISGHVSLFWYQQALGQGPEFLTYFQNEAQLDKSGLPSDRFFAERPEGSVSTLKIQRTQQEDSAVYLCASSLSVLTSGIGEQFFGPGTRLTVL.

The CDR3 nucleotides are TGTGCCAGCAGCTTTGTAGAAGCTGGCGAGCAGTACTTC. Protein sequence: CASSFVEAGEQYF. The chain joins TRBV11-2 to TRBJ2-7; D not resolved. In germline, CDR1 is SGHAT, CDR2 FQNNGV. This CDR3 comprises 13 residues. With 3 bases removed from V and 6 bases from J, the gap between germline ends came to 12 bases.

The chain carries TRBV18 and TRBJ2-2; TRBD1 agrees at 7 bases. The CDR3 totals 17 residues. Germline CDR1 and CDR2: KGHSH and LQKENI. V was pared by 0 bases and J by 5 bases, with 9 bases of the junction left unmatched. The CDR3 DNA follows: TGTGCCAGCTCACCACCTATACAGGGGTTCGGGACCGGGGAGCTGTTTTTT. This sequence encodes CASSPPIQGFGTGELFF. Filled out from reference TRBV18 and TRBJ2-2, the complete variable domain reads NAGVMQNPRHLVRRRGQEARLRCSPMKGHSHVYWYRQLPEEGLKFMVYLQKENIIDESGMPKERFSAEFPKEGPSILRIQQVVRGDSAAYFCASSPPIQGFGTGELFFGEGSRLTVL.

The sample holds a few counts of this clonotype. The V gene is TRBV7-3, the J gene TRBJ2-5; 10 bases match TRBD2. The CDR3 covers 15 residues. The germline V gene encodes CDR1 SGHTA and CDR2 FQGTGA. V was clipped by 1 base and J by 5 bases; unmatched bases: 4. The CDR3 loop is CASSLKAGGWETQYF. The CDR3 DNA sequence: TGTGCCAGCAGCTTAAAAGCGGGGGGGTGGGAGACCCAGTACTTC.

This clonotype came up once. The V and J genes are TRBV18 and TRBJ2-1; 8 bases align to TRBD1. The CDR3 sequence is 15 residues long. Per the germline V gene, CDR1 is KGHSH and CDR2 is LQKENI. V was clipped by 2 bases and J by 5 bases; unmatched bases: 5. CDR3 in amino acids: CASSPTTGANNEQFF. The DNA of the CDR3 is TGTGCCAGCTCACCAACGACAGGGGCTAACAATGAGCAGTTCTTC.

This clonotype was picked up a small number of times. The V call is TRBV19, the J call TRBJ1-1, with D uncertain. The germline V gene encodes CDR1 LNHDA and CDR2 SQIVND (reference sequence). Trimming shortened V by 3 bases and J by 0 bases, and 8 bases separated the two germline ends. The CDR3 sequence is 14 residues long. CDR3 sequence (DNA): TGTGCCAGTAGTATCGAACGGCTGAACACTGAAGCTTTCTTT. Amino acid sequence: CASSIERLNTEAFF.

The chain recombines TRBV4-1 with TRBJ2-5, with D unclear. Germline loops: CDR1 MGHRA, CDR2 YSYEKL. The CDR3 runs to 15 residues. The V end lost 3 bases, the J end lost 5 bases, and 16 bases lay between the germline ends. The CDR3 DNA sequence: TGCGCCAGCAGCCAGGAACCGGGCCAGAGGGAGACCCAGTACTTC. This encodes CASSQEPGQRETQYF.

This clonotype appeared a few times. V and J are TRBV28 and TRBJ1-2; D perhaps matches TRBD1 (6 bases). The CDR3 has 18 amino acids. Germline CDR1 MDHEN, CDR2 SYDVKM. Trimming shortened V by 3 bases and J by 8 bases, and 28 bases separated the two germline ends. The CDR3 DNA reads as TGTGCCAGCAGTTTTTTTGAACCGACAGGTTCGGAACGGGGCGGCTACACCTTC. Amino acid sequence: CASSFFEPTGSERGGYTF.

The rearrangement joins TRBV6-6 to TRBJ2-1; TRBD2 is a possible D gene (5 bases). This CDR3 is 18 amino acids long. Between the trimmed V and J ends, which lost 0 bases and 2 bases, there was a span of 17 bases. Germline CDR1 is MNHNY and CDR2 is SVGAGI (reference sequence). Here the CDR3 DNA reads TGTGCCAGCAGTTACTCGAGTCCGAGGGTCCACACCTACAATGAGCAGTTCTTC. Residues: CASSYSSPRVHTYNEQFF.

The chain combines TRBV3-1 with TRBJ1-6; 8 bases line up with TRBD1. Losses at the gene ends were 4 bases for V and 7 bases for J; bases not matched to a gene: 9. The CDR3 consists of 16 residues. Germline CDR1 reads LGHDT; CDR2 reads YNNKEL (reference sequence). In nucleotides, the CDR3 is TGTGCCAGCAGCCGAATAACAGGGGGTGTAAATTCACCCCTCCACTTT. It is translated as CASSRITGGVNSPLHF.

This clonotype was picked up a small number of times. The V and J genes are TRBV5-6 and TRBJ2-7, with 8 bases fitting TRBD1. Unmatched junction bases numbered 9, after V lost 7 bases and J lost 3 bases. The CDR3 length is 14 residues. Germline CDR1 reads SGHDT; CDR2 reads YYEEEE. The CDR3 nucleotides are TGTGCCAGCTTTTCGGGACAGGAGGACTACGAGCAGTACTTC. Its protein is CASFSGQEDYEQYF. The full variable domain, rest sourced from reference TRBV5-6 and TRBJ2-7, is DAGVTQSPTHLIKTRGQQVTLRCSPKSGHDTVSWYQQALGQGPQFIFQYYEEEERQRGNFPDRFSGHQFPNYSSELNVNALLLGDSALYLCASFSGQEDYEQYFGPGTRLTVT.

This clonotype was recorded a few times. The chain employs TRBV20-1 and TRBJ2-1, with D possibly matching TRBD2 (7 bases). From germline, CDR1 is DFQATT and CDR2 SNEGSKA (reference sequence). Trimming removed 1 base from V and 1 base from J, with 14 bases in between. The CDR3 totals 16 residues. CDR3 amino acids: CSARGGGAVSYNEQFF. The CDR3 DNA reads as TGCAGTGCTAGAGGTGGGGGGGCGGTTTCCTACAATGAGCAGTTCTTC.

This sequence joins TRBV6-5 and TRBJ2-2, with 8 bases identical to TRBD1. The CDR3 extends over 18 amino acids. Trimming at V came to 0 bases and at J to 4 bases, leaving 10 bases not matched to a gene. CDR1 is MNHEY and CDR2 is SVGAGI in the germline V gene. CDR3 DNA: TGTGCCAGCAGTTACTCTTTGTGGGACAGGTCCTCCACCGGGGAGCTGTTTTTT. It codes for CASSYSLWDRSSTGELFF.

The table lists this clonotype with a few counts. The chain recombines TRBV12-3 or TRBV12-4 with TRBJ1-5; 7 bases line up with TRBD1. V lost 6 bases and J lost 0; bases outside the gene matches: 17. The CDR3 is 19 residues long. CDR3 residues: CASSPWDSLSGYSNQPQHF. CDR3 DNA: TGTGCCAGCAGCCCCTGGGACAGCCTCTCAGGGTATAGCAATCAGCCCCAGCATTTT.

This clonotype was picked up a small number of times. V usage is TRBV5-1 and J usage is TRBJ2-3, with 8 bases identical to TRBD1. Germline trimming cut 4 bases from V and 8 bases from J; bases unmatched to any gene: 12. CDR3 size: 15 residues. Germline CDR1 reads SGHRS; CDR2 reads YFSETQ. In DNA, the CDR3 is TGCGCCAGCAGCCGGCAGGGGGCTGAAGGGGGTACGCAGTATTTT. This gives the protein CASSRQGAEGGTQYF.

A few counts support this clonotype. The J gene is TRBJ2-1, the V gene TRBV12-3 or TRBV12-4, with D possibly being TRBD2 (5 bases). The CDR3 loop spans 16 amino acids. Trimming shortened V by 1 base and J by 1 base, and 11 bases separated the two germline ends. CDR3 sequence reads: CASSLGLTKSYNEQFF. The CDR3 DNA is TGTGCCAGCAGTTTAGGACTAACGAAGTCCTACAATGAGCAGTTCTTC.

The chain combines TRBV19 with TRBJ2-2, with D hard to call. CDR1 is LNHDA and CDR2 is SQIVND in the germline V gene (reference sequence). This CDR3 spans 15 amino acids. V dropped 4 bases and J dropped 3 bases, with 12 bases sitting between them. The CDR3: CASSTATTYTGELFF. The DNA of the CDR3 is TGTGCCAGTAGTACCGCGACGACGTACACCGGGGAGCTGTTTTTT.

This clonotype was seen a few times. V gene TRBV10-3 combines with J gene TRBJ1-1, with D perhaps matching TRBD1 (6 bases). CDR1 ENHRY and CDR2 SYGVKD come from the germline V gene. Deletions cut 10 bases from V and 5 bases from J, with 20 bases between. The CDR3 runs to 14 residues. CDR3 residues: CATRAVTGRTEAFF. In nucleotides, the CDR3 is TGTGCCACCCGGGCAGTTACAGGGAGGACTGAAGCTTTCTTT.

The chain couples TRBV7-9 to TRBJ1-4; D possibly corresponds to TRBD1 (6 bases). Germline V CDR1 and CDR2: SEHNR, FQNEAQ (reference sequence). Between the trimmed V and J ends, which lost 6 bases and 0 bases, there was a span of 11 bases. CDR3 length equals 15 residues. The CDR3 bases are TGTGCCAGCAGACTTGGACAGTCAACTAATGAAAAACTGTTTTTT. Its protein product is CASRLGQSTNEKLFF.

This clonotype was found many times. The chain is built from TRBV5-1 and TRBJ2-1; D call uncertain. Germline CDR1 SGHRS, CDR2 YFSETQ. The CDR3 has 15 residues. V dropped 0 bases and J dropped 4 bases, with 11 bases sitting between them. The CDR3 loop is CASSLAGSSYNEQFF. The CDR3 DNA is TGCGCCAGCAGCTTGGCAGGATCTAGTTACAATGAGCAGTTCTTC.

V usage is TRBV5-1 and J usage is TRBJ1-2; D unresolved. CDR1 is SGHRS, CDR2 YFSETQ, per germline. CDR3 length: 13 residues. Trimming left V 0 bases short and J 8 bases short, with 11 bases between. CDR3 residues: CASSLDVVYGYTF. CDR3 sequence (DNA): TGCGCCAGCAGCTTGGATGTTGTGTACGGCTACACCTTC.

V usage is TRBV12-3 or TRBV12-4 and J usage is TRBJ2-4; the match to TRBD1 covers 9 bases. The V and J ends lost 4 bases and 8 bases, in that order; junction bases with no gene match: 18. The CDR3 runs to 18 residues. As DNA, the CDR3 is TGTGCCAGCAGTTCATCGAATGTCGACAGGGGGTATTGGTACATTCAGTACTTC. Its translation is CASSSSNVDRGYWYIQYF.

The chain links TRBV27 to TRBJ2-1, with D tentatively TRBD2 (5 bases). The CDR3 consists of 13 residues. Germline values: CDR1 MNHEY, CDR2 SMNVEV (reference sequence). V was pared by 3 bases and J by 6 bases, with 9 bases between. Here the CDR3 reads CASSFGLTNEQFF. The CDR3 region has the DNA TGTGCCAGCAGTTTCGGACTTACCAATGAGCAGTTCTTC.